What follows are 22 T cell receptor beta chains derived from one specimen sequenced in a study of identical twins. TCRdb called the 5' RACE reads again in MiXCR, with one record for every CDR3 protein. Of hundreds of thousands of distinct CDR3 sequences listed, around 6.1% are singletons. Sequenced: naive T cells sorted from blood. Receptors were obtained from a man between 18 and 35 years old in good health.

V usage is TRBV11-2 and J usage is TRBJ2-3, with D tentatively TRBD1 (5 bases). CDR3 length equals 15 residues. Germline CDR1 reads SGHAT; CDR2 reads FQNNGV. The V gene lost 5 bases and the J gene lost 4 bases, with 16 bases spanning the gap. The CDR3 here is CASSVQEFTPDTQYF. Written as DNA, the CDR3 is TGTGCCAGCAGCGTACAGGAGTTCACCCCAGATACGCAGTATTTT.

This clonotype has only a few counts. The V call is TRBV24-1, the J call TRBJ2-1; possible D gene TRBD2, 6 bases. This CDR3 has 13 residues. Germline lookup yields CDR1 KGHDR and CDR2 SFDVKD. The ends were cut back, 4 bases at V and 12 bases at J, with 15 bases in the middle. Written as DNA, the CDR3 is TGTGCCACCAGTGACCCTACGAGGCGGGGGCAGTTCTTC. Translated: CATSDPTRRGQFF.

This clonotype was counted ten times or more. The genes are TRBV6-1 and TRBJ2-3; D unclear. This CDR3 contains 12 residues. V was pared by 0 bases and J by 5 bases, with 3 bases between. Germline lookup yields CDR1 MNHNS and CDR2 SASEGT. The CDR3 DNA follows: TGTGCCAGCAGTGAAGCCGGAGATACGCAGTATTTT. It specifies CASSEAGDTQYF.

This clonotype was counted only a few times. This rearrangement joins TRBV5-1 to TRBJ2-3; TRBD2 agrees at 11 bases. J lost 2 bases, V lost 4 bases, and 3 bases had no gene match. The CDR3 has 15 amino acids. In germline, CDR1 is SGHRS, CDR2 YFSETQ. CDR3 amino acids: CASSALAGVTDTQYF. The CDR3 coding sequence is TGCGCCAGCAGCGCACTAGCGGGGGTCACAGATACGCAGTATTTT.

Ten or more counts support this clonotype. The chain joins TRBV10-2 to TRBJ1-5; no reliable D call. Trimming pared 6 bases from V and 2 bases from J, leaving 11 bases between. Germline V gene sequence: CDR1 WSHSY, CDR2 SAAADI. This CDR3 has 14 residues. Here the CDR3 DNA reads TGCGCCAGCAGCGCCGACGATGGCAATCAGCCCCAGCATTTT. This encodes CASSADDGNQPQHF.

This clonotype was detected ten times or more. V usage is TRBV20-1 and J usage is TRBJ1-5; D is unclear. Deletions cut 0 bases from V and 7 bases from J, with 16 bases between. Germline CDR1 and CDR2: DFQATT and SNEGSKA (reference sequence). There are 15 residues in the CDR3. The CDR3 DNA follows: TGCAGTGCTAGAGATCTTAGGGTTGTAGAACAGCCCCAGCATTTT. Translating it yields CSARDLRVVEQPQHF.

This clonotype came up many times. V usage is TRBV5-1 and J usage is TRBJ2-5; 7 bases are shared with TRBD2. Germline trimming cut 4 bases from V and 3 bases from J; bases unmatched to any gene: 3. The germline gives CDR1 SGHRS, CDR2 YFSETQ. The CDR3 extends over 13 amino acids. This chain's CDR3 is CASSGGLEETQYF. In nucleotides, the CDR3 is TGCGCCAGCAGCGGAGGACTAGAAGAGACCCAGTACTTC.

This clonotype came up a few times. The chain uses TRBV20-1 and TRBJ2-3, with D uncertain. The CDR3 runs to 17 residues. The germline CDR1 and CDR2 sequences are DFQATT and SNEGSKA (reference sequence). The V gene lost 0 bases and the J gene lost 1 base, with 17 bases spanning the gap. As DNA, the CDR3 is TGCAGTGCTAGAGATGGCCCTCGAGCCCCCGGCACAGATACGCAGTATTTT. It specifies CSARDGPRAPGTDTQYF.

The chain carries TRBV7-2 and TRBJ2-5, with TRBD2 matching 10 bases. V lost 4 bases and J lost 6; bases outside the gene matches: 11. The length of the CDR3 is 16 residues. Germline V gene sequence: CDR1 SGHTA, CDR2 FQGNSA. The CDR3 DNA sequence: TGTGCCAGCAGCTCAAATCTAGCGGGAGTAGTGAAGACCCAGTACTTC. Translating gives CASSSNLAGVVKTQYF.

This clonotype showed up many times. V usage is TRBV12-3 or TRBV12-4 and J usage is TRBJ1-1; D is possibly TRBD1 (5 bases). There are 12 residues in the CDR3. V lost 6 bases, J lost 6 bases, and 11 bases lay in between. The CDR3 DNA follows: TGTGCCAGCAGCCTCCGGGGGGCTGAAGCTTTCTTT. It codes for CASSLRGAEAFF.

The chain couples TRBV9 to TRBJ2-1; 10 positions agree with TRBD2. J gave up 7 bases and V 0 bases, and 13 bases lay outside the gene matches. Germline V gives CDR1 SGDLS, CDR2 YYNGEE. This CDR3 has 18 amino acids. The CDR3 nucleotides are TGTGCCAGCAGCGTAGGACCTCAACTAGCGGGAAGGAATAATGAGCAGTTCTTC. Translation: CASSVGPQLAGRNNEQFF.

This clonotype was detected many times. V gene TRBV7-2 combines with J gene TRBJ2-5; 9 bases are shared with TRBD2. With 4 bases clipped from V and 2 bases from J, the junction kept 5 bases outside the gene matches. Per germline, CDR1 SGHTA and CDR2 FQGNSA. This CDR3 has 15 amino acids. CDR3 amino acids: CASSSSGMKQETQYF. CDR3 nucleotides: TGTGCCAGCAGCTCTAGCGGGATGAAACAAGAGACCCAGTACTTC.

This clonotype was detected many times. This chain joins TRBV6-1 and TRBJ2-5; TRBD1 matches 9 bases. Germline CDR1 and CDR2: MNHNS and SASEGT. The CDR3 is made up of 14 amino acids. The J segment lost 5 bases and the V segment lost 10 bases, leaving 11 bases of the junction unmatched. The CDR3: CATKTQGARETQYF. The CDR3 region has the DNA TGTGCCACCAAAACACAGGGGGCGCGGGAGACCCAGTACTTC.

A few counts support this clonotype. The genes are TRBV7-2 and TRBJ1-4, with a tentative D call TRBD1 (5 bases). CDR1 and CDR2 from the germline V gene are SGHTA and FQGNSA. The CDR3 runs to 16 residues. Trimming stripped 4 bases from V and 2 bases from J, with 14 bases between. As DNA, the CDR3 is TGTGCCAGCAGCTCCTTCCCCGCAGGGACTAATGAAAAACTGTTTTTT. As protein: CASSSFPAGTNEKLFF.

This clonotype was counted ten times or more. The chain recombines TRBV7-9 with TRBJ2-5, with D possibly being TRBD2 (5 bases). V was trimmed by 3 bases and J by 5 bases, leaving 16 bases between them. This CDR3 is built from 15 residues. CDR1 is SEHNR and CDR2 is FQNEAQ in the germline V gene (reference sequence). CDR3 DNA: TGTGCCAGCAGCTTCGGGAACTCGGGCGGGGAGACCCAGTACTTC. This codes for CASSFGNSGGETQYF.

The chain links TRBV3-1 to TRBJ2-7; no definite D call. Germline CDR1 is LGHDT and CDR2 is YNNKEL (reference sequence). The CDR3 covers 12 residues. V lost 1 base to trimming and J lost 3 bases, with 4 bases between them. For the CDR3, the DNA is TGTGCCAGCAGCCAAGTGGTCTACGAGCAGTACTTC. Amino acids: CASSQVVYEQYF.

The chain couples TRBV5-1 to TRBJ1-1, with D possibly TRBD1 on 5 matching bases. V was cut by 0 bases and J by 4 bases, with 16 bases left in between. Germline V gene data show CDR1 as SGHRS and CDR2 as YFSETQ. This CDR3 spans 16 amino acids. CDR3 region: CASSLAIRGMATEAFF. CDR3 sequence (DNA): TGCGCCAGCAGCTTGGCCATTCGGGGGATGGCCACTGAAGCTTTCTTT.

The chain joins TRBV4-1 to TRBJ1-2; D gene unclear. The CDR3 length is 18 residues. In germline, CDR1 is MGHRA, CDR2 YSYEKL. Deletions cut 1 base from V and 5 bases from J, with 23 bases between. In DNA form, the CDR3 reads TGCGCCAGCAGCCAAGTGGAGGGAAGGGAAGGCTTCGGGTATGGCTACACCTTC. Protein sequence: CASSQVEGREGFGYGYTF.

This clonotype was counted between two and nine times. The J gene is TRBJ1-2, the V gene TRBV6-5; D gene ambiguous. Trimming removed 4 bases from V and 8 bases from J, with 14 bases in between. The CDR3 sequence is 13 residues long. Germline-derived CDR1 and CDR2 are MNHEY and SVGAGI. CDR3 in DNA: TGTGCCAGCAGTTTAGCTGCAACGGTCGGCTACACCTTC. Translation: CASSLAATVGYTF.

The rearrangement uses TRBV5-6 and TRBJ1-6, with 9 bases identical to TRBD1. The germline V gene has CDR1 SGHDT and CDR2 YYEEEE. The CDR3 runs to 15 residues. The J segment lost 11 bases and the V segment lost 2 bases, leaving 8 bases of the junction unmatched. CDR3 sequence reads: CASSLTGGGRTPLHF. The CDR3 bases are TGTGCCAGCAGCTTAACAGGGGGCGGACGTACACCCCTCCACTTT.

There are many counts of this clonotype. V is TRBV10-3 and J is TRBJ2-1; D remains unclear. V was pared by 4 bases and J by 11 bases, with 9 bases between. The germline V gene encodes CDR1 ENHRY and CDR2 SYGVKD. The CDR3 length is 11 residues. The CDR3 DNA follows: TGTGCCATCAGTGGGACCCAAAAGCAGTTCTTC. Its protein is CAISGTQKQFF.

Many counts were recorded for this clonotype. CDR3 sequence (DNA): TGTGCCAGCAGTTTAGGACGACAGGGGGTCCAAGAGACCCAGTACTTC. Amino acids: CASSLGRQGVQETQYF. This chain connects TRBV12-3 or TRBV12-4 to TRBJ2-5; 9 bases are a match to TRBD1. The V and J ends lost 1 base and 1 base, in that order; junction bases with no gene match: 4. This CDR3 region has 16 residues.